This T cell receptor (beta chain) was obtained from a study of cytomegalovirus exposure and HLA in healthy donors. A word on this clone: The target antigen is unknown.

Regarding the study as a whole: Earlier analysis found most TCR beta V segments productive about 90% or about 30% of the time.

PCR amplification relied on 60 Vbeta primers (plus 13 Jbeta primers). Assay: immunoSEQ multiplex PCR; the TCRdb copy retains only in-frame clones and omits some. The table includes 150,000 to 200,000 clones, over 70% detected once. The V end was cut by 10 bases, the J end by 4 bases, with 19 bases between. The CDR3 runs 14 residues. The germline V gene encodes CDR1 MNHEY and CDR2 SMNVEV (reference sequence). Sequenced: PBMCs. The chain links TRBV27 to TRBJ1-2, with TRBD1 as a possible D gene (6 bases). The TCR was taken from a female donor in good health and CMV-seronegative. In nucleotides, the CDR3 is TGTGCCAACCCCCGAGAAACAGGGTCCTATGGCTACACCTTC. Translated: CANPRETGSYGYTF.